Below, 30 T cell receptor beta chains from the same sample are listed, as sequenced in a study of siplizumab effects on memory and regulatory T cells. Repertoires were generated with immunoSEQ multiplex PCR, while TCRdb's copy carries only in-frame clones and drops some. Altogether tens of thousands of clones are present, approximately 93% being singletons, with the ten largest covering over 5.5%. Sample: CD8+ T cells sorted from blood. Receptors originate from a human donor in good health.

V is TRBV7-2 and J is TRBJ2-3; D is ambiguous. The V and J ends lost 5 bases and 4 bases respectively, with 25 bases between them. From germline, CDR1 is SGHTA and CDR2 FQGNSA. The CDR3 extends over 18 amino acids. CDR3 DNA sequence: TGTGCCAGCAGCCAATACAACATTCACTCTAGTCTCGCAGATACGCAGTATTTT. It codes for CASSQYNIHSSLADTQYF.

The chain carries TRBV2 and TRBJ2-5; 13 bases agree with TRBD2. Looked up from germline, CDR1 is SNHLY and CDR2 is FYNNEI. The CDR3 is 16 residues long. Unmatched junction bases numbered 6, after V lost 6 bases and J lost 2 bases. CDR3 in amino acids: CASRGGLAGTQETQYF. For the CDR3, the DNA is TGTGCCAGCAGGGGGGGACTAGCGGGGACACAAGAGACCCAGTACTTC.

The chain joins TRBV7-8 to TRBJ2-7, with 9 bases lining up with TRBD2. V lost 5 bases, J lost 3 bases, and 5 bases stayed unmatched. The germline V gene encodes CDR1 SGHVS and CDR2 FQNEAQ. This CDR3 contains 14 residues. This CDR3 is CASSPVAGDYEQYF. For the CDR3, the DNA is TGTGCCAGCAGCCCCGTAGCGGGAGACTACGAGCAGTACTTC.

This clone was seen a single time. The chain recombines TRBV6-1 with TRBJ1-1; maybe TRBD1 (5 bases). The CDR3 is made up of 12 amino acids. CDR1 is MNHNS and CDR2 is SASEGT in the germline V gene. V dropped 5 bases and J dropped 3 bases, with 7 bases sitting between them. CDR3 nucleotide sequence: TGTGCCAGCAGTAAGGGGTACACTGAAGCTTTCTTT. This encodes CASSKGYTEAFF.

The gene calls are TRBV30 and TRBJ2-7, with 7 bases matching TRBD1. CDR3 length: 14 residues. V lost 3 bases to trimming and J lost 3 bases; unmatched junction nucleotides: 8. Germline V gene data show CDR1 as GTSNPN and CDR2 as SVGIG (reference sequence). CDR3 sequence reads: CAWRDLDRVYEQYF. In nucleotides, the CDR3 is TGTGCCTGGAGGGATCTTGACAGGGTCTACGAGCAGTACTTC.

The chain joins TRBV27 to TRBJ2-7; a weak D match, TRBD1 (6 bases). Germline CDR1 MNHEY, CDR2 SMNVEV (reference sequence). CDR3 length equals 13 residues. V was cut by 0 bases and J by 3 bases, with 6 bases left in between. CDR3 residues: CASSLSDSYEQYF. For the CDR3, the DNA is TGTGCCAGCAGTTTATCGGACAGCTACGAGCAGTACTTC.

The gene calls are TRBV5-1 and TRBJ2-1, with a possible D match to TRBD1 (6 bases). This CDR3 is 16 amino acids long. V lost 6 bases and J lost 6, with 22 bases in between. CDR1 SGHRS and CDR2 YFSETQ come from the germline V gene. The CDR3 reads CASTDLLGHAVNEQFF. The CDR3 region has the DNA TGCGCCAGCACTGACCTGTTGGGACATGCCGTCAATGAGCAGTTCTTC. The full variable domain, its missing parts supplied by reference TRBV5-1 and TRBJ2-1, is KAGVTQTPRYLIKTRGQQVTLSCSPISGHRSVSWYQQTPGQGLQFLFEYFSETQRNKGNFPGRFSGRQFSNSRSEMNVSTLELGDSALYLCASTDLLGHAVNEQFFGPGTRLTVL.

The chain recombines TRBV4-1 with TRBJ1-2; a possible D gene is TRBD1 (6 bases). This CDR3 has 14 residues. CDR1 and CDR2 from the germline V gene are MGHRA and YSYEKL. V lost 3 bases, J lost 1 base, and 9 bases lay in between. The CDR3 here is CASSQDSYNYGYTF. In DNA, the CDR3 is TGCGCCAGCAGCCAGGACAGCTATAACTATGGCTACACCTTC.

J is TRBJ2-3 and V is TRBV4-3; 7 nucleotides match TRBD2. Germline V CDR1 and CDR2: LGHNA, YSLEER. This CDR3 has 16 residues. V lost 0 bases, J lost 2 bases, and 5 bases stayed unmatched. CDR3 in amino acids: CASSQDASGNTDTQYF. The CDR3 DNA sequence: TGCGCCAGCAGCCAAGATGCTAGCGGAAACACAGATACGCAGTATTTT.

This CDR3 is CASSLGAGQPQHF. Here the CDR3 DNA reads TGTGCCAGCAGTTTAGGGGCCGGTCAGCCCCAGCATTTT. The chain joins TRBV28 to TRBJ1-5; perhaps TRBD1 as D (5 bases). Germline V gene data show CDR1 as MDHEN and CDR2 as SYDVKM. Trimming cost V 2 bases and J 6 bases, with 8 bases left between them. The CDR3 loop spans 13 amino acids.

The chain has TRBV12-5 and TRBJ1-5; a weak D match, TRBD1 (6 bases). Germline CDR1 LGHNT, CDR2 FRNRAP. The CDR3 extends over 13 amino acids. The V end lost 2 bases, the J end lost 5 bases, and 7 bases lay between the germline ends. The CDR3 nucleotides read TGTGCTAGTGGTTTGACAGGGTATCAGCCCCAGCATTTT. Translation: CASGLTGYQPQHF. Based on the CDR3 plus reference TRBV12-5 and TRBJ1-5, the full variable domain is DARVTQTPRHKVTEMGQEVTMRCQPILGHNTVFWYRQTMMQGLELLAYFRNRAPLDDSGMPKDRFSAEMPDATLATLKIQPSEPRDSAVYFCASGLTGYQPQHFGDGTRLSIL.

The V gene is TRBV27, the J gene TRBJ1-2, with TRBD1 matching over 10 bases. There are 15 residues in the CDR3. In germline, CDR1 is MNHEY, CDR2 SMNVEV (reference sequence). V gave up 5 bases and J gave up 4 bases; unmatched junction bases: 7. The CDR3 protein is CASSPGTGAGYGYTF. DNA of the CDR3: TGTGCCAGCAGTCCAGGGACAGGGGCGGGCTATGGCTACACCTTC.

The chain employs TRBV19 and TRBJ2-3; D is unclear. V lost 7 bases to trimming and J lost 6 bases, with 11 bases between them. Per germline, CDR1 LNHDA and CDR2 SQIVND (reference sequence). The CDR3 contains 12 residues. The CDR3 protein is CASTSFHDTQYF. DNA for the CDR3: TGTGCCAGTACCTCATTCCATGATACGCAGTATTTT.

The chain joins TRBV4-3 to TRBJ1-2; maybe TRBD1 (6 bases). Germline values: CDR1 LGHNA, CDR2 YSLEER. Between the trimmed V and J ends, which lost 0 bases and 5 bases, there was a span of 16 bases. There are 16 residues in the CDR3. The CDR3 DNA sequence: TGCGCCAGCAGCCAAGAGGCCACAGGGCATGGATATGGCTACACCTTC. Amino acids: CASSQEATGHGYGYTF.

The chain joins TRBV5-4 to TRBJ2-3; perhaps TRBD2 as D (6 bases). The length of the CDR3 is 15 residues. Germline V gene lookup returns CDR1 SGHNT and CDR2 YYREEE (reference sequence). The V end was cut by 0 bases, the J end by 4 bases, with 12 bases between. Here the CDR3 DNA reads TGTGCCAGCAGCTTGGAGCGGGTCGTTTCAGATACGCAGTATTTT. It codes for CASSLERVVSDTQYF.

The J gene is TRBJ2-3, the V gene TRBV7-8; D is unclear. Trimming cost V 5 bases and J 6 bases, with 18 bases left between them. This CDR3 contains 15 residues. The germline V gene encodes CDR1 SGHVS and CDR2 FQNEAQ. CDR3 residues: CASSGSIGILDTQYF. The CDR3 DNA reads TGTGCCAGCAGCGGGTCTATAGGTATCCTTGATACGCAGTATTTT.

This chain links TRBV29-1 with TRBJ1-1; D gene unclear. The germline V gene has CDR1 SQVTM and CDR2 ANQGSEA. CDR3 length: 12 amino acids. V was shortened by 1 base and J by 4 bases, with 7 bases between the two germline ends. The chain's CDR3 is CSVEAQVTEAFF. The CDR3 DNA follows: TGCAGCGTTGAAGCGCAGGTCACTGAAGCTTTCTTT.

This sequence joins TRBV27 and TRBJ1-3; 7 positions agree with TRBD1. The V segment lost 3 bases and the J segment 2 bases; nucleotides outside the gene matches: 4. Looked up from germline, CDR1 is MNHEY and CDR2 is SMNVEV (reference sequence). CDR3 length: 15 amino acids. The CDR3 DNA reads TGTGCCAGCAGTTTGTCAGGGGGAGCTGGAAACACCATATATTTT. Translated: CASSLSGGAGNTIYF.

The chain is built from TRBV27 and TRBJ2-7; maybe TRBD2 (5 bases). V lost 3 bases to trimming and J lost 6 bases, with 18 bases between them. CDR3 length equals 15 residues. Germline V gene lookup returns CDR1 MNHEY and CDR2 SMNVEV (reference sequence). The CDR3 protein is CASSFLEVPTSEQYF. The DNA of the CDR3 is TGTGCCAGCAGTTTTTTGGAGGTCCCGACGTCCGAGCAGTACTTC.

In this sample, this clone turned up a few times. The CDR3 DNA follows: TGTGCCATCAGTGAGAATATCGAGCCGGATAAGGTGAACACTGAAGCTTTCTTT. It encodes CAISENIEPDKVNTEAFF. The chain employs TRBV10-3 and TRBJ1-1, with no clear D. V lost 2 bases and J lost 0, with 19 bases in between. Germline V CDR1 and CDR2: ENHRY, SYGVKD. The CDR3 extends over 18 amino acids.

This clone was observed a single time. The V and J genes are TRBV13 and TRBJ1-4; TRBD1 aligns across 8 bases. Unmatched junction bases numbered 5, after V lost 5 bases and J lost 6 bases. The length of the CDR3 is 14 residues. The germline CDR1 and CDR2 sequences are PRHDT and FYEKMQ (reference sequence). The CDR3 nucleotides read TGTGCCAGCAGCAGCAGGGGGCTTTATGAAAAACTGTTTTTT. Translating gives CASSSRGLYEKLFF.

The rearrangement links TRBV4-3 to TRBJ2-7, with TRBD1 matching 7 bases. The ends lost 4 bases at V and 3 bases at J; junction bases unmatched: 9. The CDR3 covers 15 residues. CDR1 is LGHNA, CDR2 YSLEER, per germline. DNA for the CDR3: TGCGCCAGCAGCCCCGCTACGGGACAGTTCTACGAGCAGTACTTC. It translates to CASSPATGQFYEQYF.

This chain links TRBV18 with TRBJ2-7; D is ambiguous. From germline, CDR1 is KGHSH and CDR2 LQKENI. The V gene lost 6 bases and the J gene lost 0 bases, with 9 bases spanning the gap. This CDR3 region has 13 residues. In DNA, the CDR3 is TGTGCCAGCTCCGACACGAACTCCTACGAGCAGTACTTC. It codes for CASSDTNSYEQYF.

This chain links TRBV5-1 with TRBJ1-2; D call uncertain. This CDR3 has 14 residues. Germline CDR1 reads SGHRS; CDR2 reads YFSETQ. Trimming pared 0 bases from V and 2 bases from J, leaving 8 bases between. The CDR3 sequence is CASSLEFGNYGYTF. CDR3 coding DNA: TGCGCCAGCAGCTTGGAGTTCGGAAACTATGGCTACACCTTC.

The chain has TRBV6-5 and TRBJ2-1; 9 nucleotides match TRBD2. CDR3 length: 15 residues. The trim removed 6 bases at V and 1 base at J, leaving 4 bases unmatched. Germline V CDR1 and CDR2: MNHEY, SVGAGI. The CDR3 DNA sequence: TGTGCCAGCAGATATAGCGGGAGTTCCTACAATGAGCAGTTCTTC. Translated: CASRYSGSSYNEQFF.

Turning to this clone: Other nucleotide sequences in the sample specify the same CDR3. V is TRBV27 and J is TRBJ2-1; the D is unclear. Germline V gene data show CDR1 as MNHEY and CDR2 as SMNVEV (reference sequence). This CDR3 is built from 11 residues. V was clipped by 3 bases and J by 6 bases, with 3 bases between them. As DNA, the CDR3 is TGTGCCAGCAGTTTGGGCAATGAGCAGTTCTTC. Translated: CASSLGNEQFF.

The chain is built from TRBV27 and TRBJ1-6, with D uncertain. V was trimmed by 5 bases and J by 4 bases, leaving 12 bases between them. This CDR3 is built from 15 residues. In germline, CDR1 is MNHEY, CDR2 SMNVEV (reference sequence). As DNA, the CDR3 is TGTGCCAGCAGTCTCCCCCGGCCTTATAATTCACCCCTCCACTTT. Its protein product is CASSLPRPYNSPLHF.

Notes on this clone: The same CDR3 is also encoded by other DNA sequences in this sample. V and J are TRBV7-8 and TRBJ1-5; no clear D. Trimming left V 2 bases short and J 2 bases short, with 4 bases between. The germline CDR1 and CDR2 sequences are SGHVS and FQNEAQ. CDR3 length equals 13 residues. The CDR3 DNA reads as TGTGCCAGCAGCTTAAGTGGCAATCAGCCCCAGCATTTT. Its translation: CASSLSGNQPQHF. The variable domain in full, with the rest retrieved from reference TRBV7-8 and TRBJ1-5, is GAGVSQSPRYKVAKRGQDVALRCDPISGHVSLFWYQQALGQGPEFLTYFQNEAQLDKSGLPSDRFFAERPEGSVSTLKIQRTQQEDSAVYLCASSLSGNQPQHFGDGTRLSIL.

The V gene is TRBV11-3, the J gene TRBJ2-1; 8 nucleotides line up with TRBD2. Germline CDR1 SGHNT, CDR2 YENEEA. J was trimmed by 3 bases and V by 4 bases; bases with no gene match: 5. The CDR3 covers 15 residues. DNA of the CDR3: TGTGCCAGCAGCTCGGGGGGGGCTCGCTACAATGAGCAGTTCTTC. It codes for CASSSGGARYNEQFF.

This clone turned up a few times. The V gene is TRBV19, the J gene TRBJ2-5; no clear D. Trimming left V 5 bases short and J 3 bases short, with 16 bases between. The CDR3 is 15 residues long. Germline values: CDR1 LNHDA, CDR2 SQIVND (reference sequence). The CDR3 nucleotides read TGTGCCAGTAGTCCTTGGGCCGATCTGGAAGAGACCCAGTACTTC. This translates into CASSPWADLEETQYF. Full variable domain (missing parts from reference TRBV19 and TRBJ2-5): DGGITQSPKYLFRKEGQNVTLSCEQNLNHDAMYWYRQDPGQGLRLIYYSQIVNDFQKGDIAEGYSVSREKKESFPLTVTSAQKNPTAFYLCASSPWADLEETQYFGPGTRLLVL.